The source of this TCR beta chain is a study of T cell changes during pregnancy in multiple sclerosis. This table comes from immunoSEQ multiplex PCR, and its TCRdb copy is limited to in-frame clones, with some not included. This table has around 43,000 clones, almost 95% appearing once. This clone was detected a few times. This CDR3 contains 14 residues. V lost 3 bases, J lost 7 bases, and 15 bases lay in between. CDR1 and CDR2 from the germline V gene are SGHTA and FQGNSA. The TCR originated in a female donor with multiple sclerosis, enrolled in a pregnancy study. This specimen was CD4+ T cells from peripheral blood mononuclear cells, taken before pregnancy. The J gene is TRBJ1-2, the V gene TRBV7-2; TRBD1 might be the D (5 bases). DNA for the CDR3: TGTGCCAGCAGCTTCCGAAGGGGAGGGGCTGGCTACACCTTC. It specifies CASSFRRGGAGYTF.